The sequence of this T cell receptor beta chain was determined in a study of blood T cell repertoires in COVID-19. The wider study: Acute-phase and convalescent COVID-19 samples originated in the United States, Italy and Spain.

Across 24 US areas, participants ranged in age from roughly 18 to 89 years. Participant-given clinical history determined each cohort assignment. Sequencing used immunoSEQ multiplex PCR; TCRdb keeps in-frame clones, though not all of them. The sample contains a few hundred thousand clones, almost 90% of which appear only once. The CDR3 spans 18 residues. CDR1 SGHAT and CDR2 FQNNGV come from the germline V gene. Losses at the gene ends were 3 bases for V and 0 bases for J; bases not matched to a gene: 11. The sample taken for sequencing was PBMCs or T cells enriched from blood (not recorded which). The TCR originated in a man aged 25-45 years who had been exposed to COVID-19. The J gene is TRBJ1-5, the V gene TRBV11-2; TRBD1 aligns across 7 bases. In DNA, the CDR3 is TGTGCCAGCAGCTTGCAACCCAACAGGGGTTTTAGCAATCAGCCCCAGCATTTT. As protein: CASSLQPNRGFSNQPQHF.